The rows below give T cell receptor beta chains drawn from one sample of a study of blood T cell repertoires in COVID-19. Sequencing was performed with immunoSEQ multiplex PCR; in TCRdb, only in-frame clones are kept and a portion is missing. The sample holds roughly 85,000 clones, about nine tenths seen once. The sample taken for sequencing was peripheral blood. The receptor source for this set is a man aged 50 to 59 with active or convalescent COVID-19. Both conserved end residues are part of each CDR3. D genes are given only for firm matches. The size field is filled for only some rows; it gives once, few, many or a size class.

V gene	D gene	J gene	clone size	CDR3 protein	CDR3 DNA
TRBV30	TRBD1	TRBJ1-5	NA	CAWGDRGQPQHF	TGTGCCTGGGGGGACAGGGGTCAGCCCCAGCATTTT
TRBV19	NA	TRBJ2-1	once	CATSDNFEQFF	TGTGCCACTTCGGACAATTTTGAGCAGTTCTTC
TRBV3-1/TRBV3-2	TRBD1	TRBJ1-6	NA	CASRRQGVNSPLHF	TGTGCCAGCAGGCGACAGGGAGTTAATTCACCCCTCCACTTT
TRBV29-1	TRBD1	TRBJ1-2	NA	CSVEGQGGTYGYTF	TGCAGCGTTGAGGGACAGGGGGGAACTTATGGCTACACCTTC
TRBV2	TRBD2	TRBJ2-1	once	CASAIRTSRANEQFF	TGTGCCAGCGCGATTCGGACTAGCAGGGCCAATGAGCAGTTCTTC
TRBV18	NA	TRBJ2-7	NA	CASSPPNPTGKYEQYF	TGTGCCAGCTCACCACCGAACCCGACGGGTAAATACGAGCAGTACTTC
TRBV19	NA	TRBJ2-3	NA	CASSSPGRIDTQYF	TGTGCCAGTAGTTCCCCAGGGCGCATAGATACGCAGTATTTT
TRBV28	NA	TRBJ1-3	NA	CASRTQGLSGNTIYF	TGTGCCAGCAGAACTCAGGGTTTATCTGGAAACACCATATATTTT
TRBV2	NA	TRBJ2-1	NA	CASGGGRVVNEQFF	TGTGCCAGCGGGGGAGGCAGGGTAGTCAATGAGCAGTTCTTC
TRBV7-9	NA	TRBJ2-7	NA	CASSLFQGQYF	TGTGCCAGCAGCCTCTTTCAGGGGCAGTACTTC
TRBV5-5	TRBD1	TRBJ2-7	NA	CASSLEGQGAYEQYF	TGTGCCAGCAGCTTGGAGGGACAGGGCGCCTACGAGCAGTACTTC
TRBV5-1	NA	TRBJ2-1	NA	CASSLVRDEQFF	TGCGCCAGCAGCTTGGTGCGGGATGAGCAGTTCTTC
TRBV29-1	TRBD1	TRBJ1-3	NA	CSVGGTGGGGNTIYF	TGCAGCGTTGGGGGGACAGGGGGAGGAGGAAACACCATATATTTT
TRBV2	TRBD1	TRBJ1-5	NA	CASNIQGANQPQHF	TGTGCCAGCAACATACAGGGGGCAAATCAGCCCCAGCATTTT
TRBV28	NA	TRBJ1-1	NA	CASSLGIGGKAFF	TGTGCCAGCAGTTTAGGTATCGGGGGGAAAGCTTTCTTT
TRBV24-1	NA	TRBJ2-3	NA	CATSDRPSTDTQYF	TGTGCCACCAGTGACCGTCCTAGCACAGATACGCAGTATTTT
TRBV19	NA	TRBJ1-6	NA	CASSTQQGPSSYNSPLHF	TGTGCCAGTAGTACGCAACAGGGCCCAAGCTCCTATAATTCACCCCTCCACTTT
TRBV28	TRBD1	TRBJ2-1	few	CASSLRGPGQEFF	TGTGCCAGCAGTTTAAGGGGGCCGGGACAGGAGTTCTTC
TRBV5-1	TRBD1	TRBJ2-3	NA	CASYGTGKTDTQYF	TGCGCCAGCTACGGGACAGGGAAAACAGATACGCAGTATTTT
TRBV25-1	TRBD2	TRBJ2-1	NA	CASSSSGRSNEQFF	TGTGCCAGCAGTTCTAGCGGGAGAAGCAATGAGCAGTTCTTC
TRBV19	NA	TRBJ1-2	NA	CASSIVTGGGYTF	TGTGCCAGTAGTATAGTAACCGGGGGAGGCTACACCTTC
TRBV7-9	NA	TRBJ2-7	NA	CASSSTGTTEGYEQYF	TGTGCCAGCAGCTCAACCGGGACAACTGAGGGCTACGAGCAGTACTTC
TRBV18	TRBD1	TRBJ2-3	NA	CASSRGQTTTDTQYF	TGTGCCAGCTCACGGGGACAGACAACCACAGATACGCAGTATTTT
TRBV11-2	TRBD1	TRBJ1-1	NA	CASSKTGAGGTEAFF	TGTGCCAGCAGCAAGACAGGGGCAGGGGGCACTGAAGCTTTCTTT
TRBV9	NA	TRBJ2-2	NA	CASGAYKNTGELFF	TGTGCCAGCGGAGCCTACAAGAACACCGGGGAGCTGTTTTTT
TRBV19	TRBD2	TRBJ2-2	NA	CASSTRAALAGTTGELFF	TGTGCCAGTAGTACCCGGGCCGCACTAGCGGGGACCACCGGGGAGCTGTTTTTT
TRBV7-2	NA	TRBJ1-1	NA	CASSLASQGKAFF	TGTGCCAGCAGCTTAGCGAGTCAGGGTAAAGCTTTCTTT
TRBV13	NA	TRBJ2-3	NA	CASSQMTNTDTQYF	TGTGCCAGCAGCCAAATGACAAACACAGATACGCAGTATTTT
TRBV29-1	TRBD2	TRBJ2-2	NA	CSAKTSGSGTGELFF	TGCAGCGCCAAGACTAGCGGGAGTGGCACCGGGGAGCTGTTTTTT
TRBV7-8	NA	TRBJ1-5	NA	CASSLGGRNQPQHF	TGTGCCAGCAGCTTAGGAGGAAGGAATCAGCCCCAGCATTTT
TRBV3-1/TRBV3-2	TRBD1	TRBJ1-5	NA	CASSRTGTGDSNQPQHF	TGTGCCAGCAGCCGAACCGGGACAGGGGATAGCAATCAGCCCCAGCATTTT
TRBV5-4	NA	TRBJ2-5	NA	CASSDRRGGTQYF	TGTGCCAGCAGCGACCGTCGAGGAGGGACCCAGTACTTC
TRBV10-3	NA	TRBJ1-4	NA	CAISENRVNEKLFF	TGTGCCATCAGTGAAAATCGCGTTAATGAAAAACTGTTTTTT
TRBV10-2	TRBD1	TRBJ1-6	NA	CASSESPGQNNSPLHF	TGCGCCAGCAGTGAGTCCCCGGGACAGAATAATTCACCCCTCCACTTT
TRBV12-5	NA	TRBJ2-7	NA	CASGLGALDEQYF	TGTGCTAGTGGTTTGGGGGCGTTGGACGAGCAGTACTTC
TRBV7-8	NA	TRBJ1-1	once	CASSFWGRGLNTEAFF	TGTGCCAGCAGCTTCTGGGGGAGGGGATTGAACACTGAAGCTTTCTTT
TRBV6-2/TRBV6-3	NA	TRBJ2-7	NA	CASSHSSYEQYF	TGTGCCAGCAGTCACAGCTCCTACGAGCAGTACTTC